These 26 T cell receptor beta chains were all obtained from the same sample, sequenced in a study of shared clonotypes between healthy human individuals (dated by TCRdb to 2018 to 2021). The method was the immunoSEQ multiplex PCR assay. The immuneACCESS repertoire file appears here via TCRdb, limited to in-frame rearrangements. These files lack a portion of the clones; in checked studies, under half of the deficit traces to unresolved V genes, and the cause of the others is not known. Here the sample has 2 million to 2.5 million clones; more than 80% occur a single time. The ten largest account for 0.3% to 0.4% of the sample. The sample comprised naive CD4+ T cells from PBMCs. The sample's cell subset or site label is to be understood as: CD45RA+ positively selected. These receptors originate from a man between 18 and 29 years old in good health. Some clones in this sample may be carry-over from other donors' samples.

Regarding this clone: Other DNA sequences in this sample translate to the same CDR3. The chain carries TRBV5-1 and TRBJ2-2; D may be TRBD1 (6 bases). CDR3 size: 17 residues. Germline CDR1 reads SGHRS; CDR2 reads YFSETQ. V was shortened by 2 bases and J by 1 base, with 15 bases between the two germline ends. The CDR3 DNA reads TGCGCCAGCAGCTTACTAGGTGACAGGCGGAACACCGGGGAGCTGTTTTTT. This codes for CASSLLGDRRNTGELFF.

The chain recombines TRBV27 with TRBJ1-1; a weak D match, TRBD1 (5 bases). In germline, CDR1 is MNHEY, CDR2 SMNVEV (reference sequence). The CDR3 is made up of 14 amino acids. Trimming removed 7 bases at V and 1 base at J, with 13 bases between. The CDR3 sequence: CASIKWGGNTEAFF. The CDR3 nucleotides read TGTGCCAGCATCAAATGGGGGGGGAACACTGAAGCTTTCTTT.

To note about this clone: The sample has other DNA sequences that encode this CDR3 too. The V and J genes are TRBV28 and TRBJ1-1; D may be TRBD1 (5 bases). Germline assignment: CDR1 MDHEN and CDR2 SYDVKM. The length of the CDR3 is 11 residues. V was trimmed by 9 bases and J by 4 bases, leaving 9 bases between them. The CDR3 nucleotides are TGTGCCAGTACTAGGGGCACTGAAGCTTTCTTT. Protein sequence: CASTRGTEAFF.

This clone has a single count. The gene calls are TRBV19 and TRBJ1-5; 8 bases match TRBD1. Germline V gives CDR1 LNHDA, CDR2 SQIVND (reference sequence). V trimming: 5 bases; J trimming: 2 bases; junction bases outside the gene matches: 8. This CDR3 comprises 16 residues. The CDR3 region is CASSAWTGTGNQPQHF. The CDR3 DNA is TGTGCCAGTAGTGCGTGGACAGGGACGGGCAATCAGCCCCAGCATTTT.

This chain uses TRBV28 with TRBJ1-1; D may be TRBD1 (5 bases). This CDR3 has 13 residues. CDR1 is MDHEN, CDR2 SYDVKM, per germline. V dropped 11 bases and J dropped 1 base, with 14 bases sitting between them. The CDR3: CAGKGPPNTEAFF. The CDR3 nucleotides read TGTGCCGGAAAGGGGCCCCCGAACACTGAAGCTTTCTTT.

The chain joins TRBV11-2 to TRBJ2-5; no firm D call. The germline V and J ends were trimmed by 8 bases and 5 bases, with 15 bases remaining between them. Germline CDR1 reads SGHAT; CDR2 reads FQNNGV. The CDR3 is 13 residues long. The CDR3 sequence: CASGSVLRETQYF. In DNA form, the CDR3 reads TGTGCCAGCGGTTCGGTCCTGAGGGAGACCCAGTACTTC.

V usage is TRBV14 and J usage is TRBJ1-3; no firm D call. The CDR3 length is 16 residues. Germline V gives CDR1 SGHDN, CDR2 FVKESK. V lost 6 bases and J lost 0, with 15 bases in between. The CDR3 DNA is TGTGCCAGCAGTCGTATTGGTCCTAGCTCTGGAAACACCATATATTTT. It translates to CASSRIGPSSGNTIYF.

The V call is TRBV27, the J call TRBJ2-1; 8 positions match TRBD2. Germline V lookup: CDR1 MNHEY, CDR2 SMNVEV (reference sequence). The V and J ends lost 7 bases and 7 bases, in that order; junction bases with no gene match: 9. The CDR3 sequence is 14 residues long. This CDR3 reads CASKQREKYNEQFF. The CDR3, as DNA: TGTGCCAGCAAACAGCGGGAGAAGTATAATGAGCAGTTCTTC.

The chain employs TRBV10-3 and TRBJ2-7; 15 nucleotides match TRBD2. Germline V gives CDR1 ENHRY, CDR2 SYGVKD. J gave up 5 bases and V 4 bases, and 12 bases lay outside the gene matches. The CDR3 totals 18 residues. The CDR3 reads CAISAGLAGGPGQDEQYF. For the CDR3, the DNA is TGTGCCATCAGTGCCGGACTAGCGGGAGGGCCAGGGCAAGACGAGCAGTACTTC.

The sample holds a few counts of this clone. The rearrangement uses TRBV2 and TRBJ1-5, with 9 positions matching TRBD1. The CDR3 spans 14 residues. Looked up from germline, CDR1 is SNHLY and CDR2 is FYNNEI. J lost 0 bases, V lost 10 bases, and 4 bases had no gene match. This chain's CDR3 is CATGQGNSNQPQHF. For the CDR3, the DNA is TGTGCCACGGGACAGGGAAATAGCAATCAGCCCCAGCATTTT. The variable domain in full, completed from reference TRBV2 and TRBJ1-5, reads EPEVTQTPSHQVTQMGQEVILRCVPISNHLYFYWYRQILGQKVEFLVSFYNNEISEKSEIFDDQFSVERPDGSNFTLKIRSTKLEDSAMYFCATGQGNSNQPQHFGDGTRLSIL.

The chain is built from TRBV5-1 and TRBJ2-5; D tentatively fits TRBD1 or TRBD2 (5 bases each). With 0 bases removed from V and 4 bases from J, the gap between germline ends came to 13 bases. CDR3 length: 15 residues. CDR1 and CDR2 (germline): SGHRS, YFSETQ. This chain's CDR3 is CASSLEGAGGETQYF. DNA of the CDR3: TGCGCCAGCAGCTTGGAAGGGGCGGGCGGAGAGACCCAGTACTTC.

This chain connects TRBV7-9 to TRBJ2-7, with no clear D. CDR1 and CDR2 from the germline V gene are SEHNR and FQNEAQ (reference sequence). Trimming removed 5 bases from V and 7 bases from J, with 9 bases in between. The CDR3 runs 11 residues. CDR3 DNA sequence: TGTGCCAGCAGCACATCTCGGGAGCAGTACTTC. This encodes CASSTSREQYF.

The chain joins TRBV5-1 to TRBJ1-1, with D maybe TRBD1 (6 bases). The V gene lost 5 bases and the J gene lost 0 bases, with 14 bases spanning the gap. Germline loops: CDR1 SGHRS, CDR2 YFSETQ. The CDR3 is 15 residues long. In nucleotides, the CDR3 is TGCGCCAGCAGGGAATACAGGGCGATGAACACTGAAGCTTTCTTT. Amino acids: CASREYRAMNTEAFF.

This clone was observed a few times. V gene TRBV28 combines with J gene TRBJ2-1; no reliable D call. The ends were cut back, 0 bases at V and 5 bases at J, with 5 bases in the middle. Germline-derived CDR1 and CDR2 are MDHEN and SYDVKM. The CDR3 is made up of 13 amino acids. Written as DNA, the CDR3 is TGTGCCAGCAGTTTATGGGGGAACAATGAGCAGTTCTTC. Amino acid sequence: CASSLWGNNEQFF. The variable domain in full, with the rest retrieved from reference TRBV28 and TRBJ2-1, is DVKVTQSSRYLVKRTGEKVFLECVQDMDHENMFWYRQDPGLGLRLIYFSYDVKMKEKGDIPEGYSVSREKKERFSLILESASTNQTSMYLCASSLWGNNEQFFGPGTRLTVL.

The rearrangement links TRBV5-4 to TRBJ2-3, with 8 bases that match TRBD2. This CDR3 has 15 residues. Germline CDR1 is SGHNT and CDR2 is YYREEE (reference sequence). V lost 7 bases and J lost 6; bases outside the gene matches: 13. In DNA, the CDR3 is TGTGCCAGCGGACTAGCAAACAGAGGGGCGGATACGCAGTATTTT. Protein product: CASGLANRGADTQYF.

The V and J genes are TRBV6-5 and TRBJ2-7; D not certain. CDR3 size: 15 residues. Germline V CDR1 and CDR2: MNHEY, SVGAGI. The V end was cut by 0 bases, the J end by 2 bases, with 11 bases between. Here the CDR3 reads CASSYSMPVTYEQYF. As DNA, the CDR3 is TGTGCCAGCAGTTACTCGATGCCTGTTACCTACGAGCAGTACTTC.

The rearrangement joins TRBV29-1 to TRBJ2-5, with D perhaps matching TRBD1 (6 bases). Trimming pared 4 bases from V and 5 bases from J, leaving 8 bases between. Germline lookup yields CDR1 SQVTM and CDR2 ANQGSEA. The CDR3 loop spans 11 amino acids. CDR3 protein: CSVVRGETQYF. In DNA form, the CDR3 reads TGCAGCGTTGTGAGGGGGGAGACCCAGTACTTC.

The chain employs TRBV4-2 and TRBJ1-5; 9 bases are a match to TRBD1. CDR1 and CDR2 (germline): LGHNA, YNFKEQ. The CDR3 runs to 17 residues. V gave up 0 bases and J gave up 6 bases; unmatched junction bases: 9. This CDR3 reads CASSQDFLGQGIQPQHF. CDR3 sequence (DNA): TGTGCCAGCAGCCAAGACTTCTTAGGACAGGGGATTCAGCCCCAGCATTTT.

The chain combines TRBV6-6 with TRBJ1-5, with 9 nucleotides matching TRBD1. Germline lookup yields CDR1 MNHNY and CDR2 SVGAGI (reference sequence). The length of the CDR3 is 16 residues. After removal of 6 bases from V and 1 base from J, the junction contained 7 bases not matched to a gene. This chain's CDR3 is CASSQGQGVSNQPQHF. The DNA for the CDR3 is TGTGCCAGCAGCCAGGGACAGGGAGTCAGCAATCAGCCCCAGCATTTT.

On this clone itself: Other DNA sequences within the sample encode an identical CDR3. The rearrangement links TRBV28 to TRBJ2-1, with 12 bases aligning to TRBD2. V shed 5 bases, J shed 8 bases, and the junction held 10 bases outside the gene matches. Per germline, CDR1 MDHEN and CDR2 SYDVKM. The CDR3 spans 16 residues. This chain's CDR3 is CASSAPSGRALDEQFF. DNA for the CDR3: TGTGCCAGCAGTGCCCCTAGCGGGAGGGCCTTGGATGAGCAGTTCTTC.

CDR3 in DNA: TGTGCCAGCAGCTTGGGAACTAGCGGACCCTACGAGCAGTACTTC. This encodes CASSLGTSGPYEQYF. The V call is TRBV5-4, the J call TRBJ2-7; 8 positions agree with TRBD2. Germline assignment: CDR1 SGHNT and CDR2 YYREEE (reference sequence). The CDR3 totals 15 residues. With 0 bases clipped from V and 2 bases from J, the junction kept 4 bases outside the gene matches.

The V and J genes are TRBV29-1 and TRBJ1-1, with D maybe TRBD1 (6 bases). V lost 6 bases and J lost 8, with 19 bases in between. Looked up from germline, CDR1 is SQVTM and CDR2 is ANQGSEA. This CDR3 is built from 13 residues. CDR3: CSVRPGAGGEAFF. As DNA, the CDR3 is TGCAGCGTCCGACCGGGGGCTGGTGGGGAAGCTTTCTTT.

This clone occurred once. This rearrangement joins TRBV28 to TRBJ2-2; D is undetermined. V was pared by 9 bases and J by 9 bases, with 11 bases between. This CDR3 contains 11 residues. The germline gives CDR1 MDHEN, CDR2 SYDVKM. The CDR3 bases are TGTGCCAGTACCTTCCAAAGGGAGCTGTTTTTT. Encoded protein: CASTFQRELFF.

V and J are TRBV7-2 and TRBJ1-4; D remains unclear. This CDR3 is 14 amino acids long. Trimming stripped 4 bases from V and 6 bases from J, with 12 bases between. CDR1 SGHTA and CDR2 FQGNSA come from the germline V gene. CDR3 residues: CASSSDSADEKLFF. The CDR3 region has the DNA TGTGCCAGCAGCTCCGATTCGGCCGATGAAAAACTGTTTTTT.

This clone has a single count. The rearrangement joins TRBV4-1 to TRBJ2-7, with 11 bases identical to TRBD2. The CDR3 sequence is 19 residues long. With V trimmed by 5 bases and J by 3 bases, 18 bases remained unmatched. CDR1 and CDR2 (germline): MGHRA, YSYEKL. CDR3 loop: CASSIRHTGTSGQVYEQYF. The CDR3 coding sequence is TGCGCCAGCAGCATCCGCCACACCGGGACTAGCGGCCAGGTCTACGAGCAGTACTTC.

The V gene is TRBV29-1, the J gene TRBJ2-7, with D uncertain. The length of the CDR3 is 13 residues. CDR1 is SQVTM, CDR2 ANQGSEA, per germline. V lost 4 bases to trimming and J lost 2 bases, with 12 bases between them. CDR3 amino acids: CSVVAVLTYEQYF. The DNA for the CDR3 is TGCAGCGTTGTGGCGGTGCTGACCTACGAGCAGTACTTC.